The clone carrying this T cell receptor (beta chain) was seen repeatedly, ten times or more. Antigen: not known. The entry originates in a study of T cells in Graves' hyperthyroidism and ophthalmopathy. The CDR3 regions of TCR beta were amplified from RNA transcripts. Carried out on the TCR CDR3, a first-round RT-PCR used the HTBI primer set. TCRdb re-derived calls from the multiplex PCR reads in MiXCR, one entry per CDR3 protein. The repertoire holds some 550,000 distinct CDR3 sequences, with 20% to 25% as singletons. Study results and limitations: From stable hyperthyroidism, ophthalmopathy was separated by a 13 V-J model. The model anticipated ophthalmopathy a median around six months pre-onset.

Graves' hyperthyroidism showing no ophthalmopathy progression within 18 months was considered stable. The CDR3 runs to 14 residues. Deletions cut 3 bases from V and 2 bases from J, with 10 bases between. Germline lookup yields CDR1 GTSNPN and CDR2 SVGIG (reference sequence). This rearrangement joins TRBV30 to TRBJ2-2; D is undetermined. The clonotype was recovered from a man between 18 and 29 years old with Graves' hyperthyroidism. The sequenced sample consisted of blood. The CDR3 region is CAWRVVSNTGELFF. CDR3 coding DNA: TGTGCCTGGAGAGTGGTCAGTAACACCGGGGAGCTGTTTTTT.